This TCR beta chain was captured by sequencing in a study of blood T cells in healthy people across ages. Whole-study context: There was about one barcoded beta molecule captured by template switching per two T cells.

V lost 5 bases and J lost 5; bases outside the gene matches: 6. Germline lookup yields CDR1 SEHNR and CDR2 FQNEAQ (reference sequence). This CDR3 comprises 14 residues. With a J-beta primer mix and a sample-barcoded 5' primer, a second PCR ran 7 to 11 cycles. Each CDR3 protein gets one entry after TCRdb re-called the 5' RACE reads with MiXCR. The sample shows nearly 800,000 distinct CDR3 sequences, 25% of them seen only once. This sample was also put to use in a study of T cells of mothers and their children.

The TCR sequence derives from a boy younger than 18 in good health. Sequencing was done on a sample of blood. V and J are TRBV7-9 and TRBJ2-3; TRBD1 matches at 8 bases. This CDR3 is CASSVTGEVDTQYF. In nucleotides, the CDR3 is TGTGCCAGCAGCGTGACAGGGGAGGTAGATACGCAGTATTTT. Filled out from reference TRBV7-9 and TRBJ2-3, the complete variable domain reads DTGVSQNPRHKITKRGQNVTFRCDPISEHNRLYWYRQTLGQGPEFLTYFQNEAQLEKSRLLSDRFSAERPKGSFSTLEIQRTEQGDSAMYLCASSVTGEVDTQYFGPGTRLTVL.